The source of this TCR beta chain is a study of blood T cell repertoires in COVID-19. Study-wide background: Specimens from acute and convalescent COVID-19 originated in the United States, Italy and Spain.

The protocol was immunoSEQ multiplex PCR, while the TCRdb copy is restricted to in-frame clones and leaves out a portion. This sample has some 230,000 clones, with 80% to 90% found just once. Trimming cost V 5 bases and J 0 bases; bases outside gene matches: 3. The germline gives CDR1 MNHEY, CDR2 SVGAGI. The CDR3 runs 15 residues. This TCR derives from a man aged 25-45 years who had recovered from COVID-19. V usage is TRBV6-5 and J usage is TRBJ2-7; TRBD2 matches 11 bases. The sample consisted of peripheral blood. CDR3 nucleotides: TGTGCCAGCAGTCCCCTAGCGGGGGGCTCCTACGAGCAGTACTTC. This gives the protein CASSPLAGGSYEQYF.